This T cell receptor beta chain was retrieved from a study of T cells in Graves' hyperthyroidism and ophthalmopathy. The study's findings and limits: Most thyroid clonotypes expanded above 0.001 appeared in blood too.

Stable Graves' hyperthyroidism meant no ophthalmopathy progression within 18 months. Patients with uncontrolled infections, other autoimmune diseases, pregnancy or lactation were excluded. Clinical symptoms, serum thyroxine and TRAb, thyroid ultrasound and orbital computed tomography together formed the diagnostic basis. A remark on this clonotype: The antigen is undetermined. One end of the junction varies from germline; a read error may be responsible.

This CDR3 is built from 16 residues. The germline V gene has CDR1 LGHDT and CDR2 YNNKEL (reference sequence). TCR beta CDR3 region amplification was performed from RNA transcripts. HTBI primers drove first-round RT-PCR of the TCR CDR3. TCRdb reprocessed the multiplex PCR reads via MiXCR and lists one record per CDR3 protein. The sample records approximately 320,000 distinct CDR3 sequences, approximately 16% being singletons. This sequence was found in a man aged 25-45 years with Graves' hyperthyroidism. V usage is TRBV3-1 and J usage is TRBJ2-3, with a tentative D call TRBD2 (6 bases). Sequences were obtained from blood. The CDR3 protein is CASSPTYGGRTDTQYF. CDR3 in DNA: TGTGCCAGTAGCCCAACATACGGGGGAAGGACAGATACGCAGTATTTT.